The 27 T cell receptor beta chains reported below all come from one sample, sequenced in a study of identical twins. TCRdb called the 5' RACE reads again in MiXCR, with one record for every CDR3 protein. The table shows 200,000 to 250,000 distinct CDR3 sequences, with about 7% occurring only once. This same sample was also taken into another study, of yellow fever vaccine responses in identical twins.

What was sequenced was memory (CD45RO+) T cells sorted from blood. All receptors come from a woman younger than 35 in good health.

This clonotype was picked up a small number of times. The J gene is TRBJ1-1, the V gene TRBV29-1; no clear D. Looked up from germline, CDR1 is SQVTM and CDR2 is ANQGSEA. Trimming stripped 7 bases from V and 3 bases from J, with 9 bases between. CDR3 length: 11 amino acids. CDR3: CSANLYTEAFF. CDR3 nucleotides: TGCAGCGCCAACCTGTACACTGAAGCTTTCTTT.

The chain is built from TRBV20-1 and TRBJ2-2; 14 bases agree with TRBD2. CDR3 length: 17 residues. Germline V gene lookup returns CDR1 DFQATT and CDR2 SNEGSKA (reference sequence). The CDR3 sequence: CCAAGTSGSENTGELFF. DNA for the CDR3: TGCTGCGCGGCCGGGACTAGCGGGAGTGAGAACACCGGGGAGCTGTTTTTT.

This clonotype turned up a few times. This chain joins TRBV6-5 and TRBJ2-1; TRBD1 matches at 10 bases. Trimming at V came to 2 bases and at J to 8 bases, leaving 9 bases not matched to a gene. From germline, CDR1 is MNHEY and CDR2 SVGAGI. The CDR3 contains 16 residues. The CDR3 sequence: CASSYGRQGAIHEQFF. CDR3 sequence (DNA): TGTGCCAGCAGTTACGGAAGACAGGGGGCGATCCATGAGCAGTTCTTC.

This clonotype was picked up many times. The rearrangement uses TRBV5-1 and TRBJ2-6; no clear D gene. Trimming took 4 bases from V and 0 from J, leaving 8 bases between them. Per the germline V gene, CDR1 is SGHRS and CDR2 is YFSETQ. The CDR3 has 15 amino acids. The DNA of the CDR3 is TGCGCCAGCAGCGACCAGAGCTCTGGGGCCAACGTCCTGACTTTC. Its protein is CASSDQSSGANVLTF.

This clonotype was counted many times. The rearrangement links TRBV12-3 or TRBV12-4 to TRBJ1-6; D gene ambiguous. The CDR3 consists of 14 residues. Deletions cut 1 base from V and 7 bases from J, with 8 bases between. CDR3 loop: CASSLEAANSPLHF. Written as DNA, the CDR3 is TGTGCCAGCAGTTTAGAGGCGGCCAATTCACCCCTCCACTTT.

This clonotype has more than one count but fewer than ten. The chain links TRBV29-1 to TRBJ2-7, with 10 bases that match TRBD2. Looked up from germline, CDR1 is SQVTM and CDR2 is ANQGSEA. The CDR3 sequence is 12 residues long. The V gene end was trimmed by 7 bases and the J gene end by 1 base; junction bases not matched to a gene: 1. CDR3 protein: CSGTSGSYEQYF. The CDR3 nucleotides read TGCAGCGGGACTAGCGGTTCCTACGAGCAGTACTTC.

V is TRBV6-1 and J is TRBJ2-7, with TRBD2 matching over 12 bases. Germline V gene sequence: CDR1 MNHNS, CDR2 SASEGT. Losses at the gene ends were 6 bases for V and 0 bases for J; bases not matched to a gene: 3. The CDR3 runs to 15 residues. CDR3 nucleotides: TGTGCCAGCAGGAAACTAGCGGGGGGCTCCTACGAGCAGTACGTC. Its translation: CASRKLAGGSYEQYV.

In this sample, this clonotype turned up many times. The V gene is TRBV6-1, the J gene TRBJ1-5, with D maybe TRBD1 (5 bases). The CDR3 is made up of 16 amino acids. V was cut by 4 bases and J by 4 bases, with 17 bases left in between. CDR1 is MNHNS, CDR2 SASEGT, per germline. This CDR3 is CASSGTGNWENQPQHF. The CDR3 DNA reads as TGTGCCAGCAGTGGTACAGGAAATTGGGAAAATCAGCCCCAGCATTTT.

This clonotype was found many times. The chain uses TRBV15 and TRBJ2-1, with TRBD2 identical over 12 bases. The CDR3 contains 16 residues. The V gene's germline CDR1 is LNHNV and CDR2 YYDKDF (reference sequence). V dropped 1 base and J dropped 7; count of bases not matched to a gene: 5. CDR3 coding DNA: TGTGCCACCAGCAGAGGACTAGCGGGAGTAGTAAATGAGCAGTTCTTC. It encodes CATSRGLAGVVNEQFF.

In this sample, this clonotype turned up a few times. The rearrangement uses TRBV20-1 and TRBJ2-1; D unclear. The V end lost 0 bases, the J end lost 0 bases, and 9 bases lay between the germline ends. The CDR3 sequence is 15 residues long. Looked up from germline, CDR1 is DFQATT and CDR2 is SNEGSKA (reference sequence). CDR3 nucleotide sequence: TGCAGTGCTAGAGATACCGCCAGCTCCTACAATGAGCAGTTCTTC. It translates to CSARDTASSYNEQFF.

V gene TRBV20-1 combines with J gene TRBJ2-7, with 13 positions matching TRBD2. With V trimmed by 6 bases and J by 7 bases, 6 bases remained unmatched. CDR3 size: 13 residues. CDR1 DFQATT and CDR2 SNEGSKA come from the germline V gene (reference sequence). The CDR3, as DNA: TGCAGTGCCGGACTAGCGGGAGTGAGGGAGCAGTACTTC. It yields the protein CSAGLAGVREQYF.

This clonotype was counted many times. This chain connects TRBV9 to TRBJ2-1, with a possible D match to TRBD2 (6 bases). The germline V gene encodes CDR1 SGDLS and CDR2 YYNGEE. The V end lost 0 bases, the J end lost 4 bases, and 14 bases lay between the germline ends. The CDR3 totals 16 residues. CDR3 residues: CASSVGRREHYNEQFF. The CDR3 region has the DNA TGTGCCAGCAGCGTAGGTCGGCGGGAACATTACAATGAGCAGTTCTTC.

This clonotype was recorded a few times. The chain carries TRBV20-1 and TRBJ2-5; TRBD2 matches at 11 bases. The V gene end was trimmed by 0 bases and the J gene end by 4 bases; junction bases not matched to a gene: 4. This CDR3 comprises 15 residues. Germline V CDR1 and CDR2: DFQATT, SNEGSKA (reference sequence). The DNA for the CDR3 is TGCAGTGCTAGAGATAGCGGGGGGGCACCAGAGACCCAGTACTTC. Translated, it gives CSARDSGGAPETQYF.

A few counts support this clonotype. The J gene is TRBJ2-5, the V gene TRBV10-2; 10 bases fit TRBD2. This CDR3 has 14 amino acids. With V trimmed by 3 bases and J by 2 bases, 0 bases remained unmatched. Germline assignment: CDR1 WSHSY and CDR2 SAAADI. CDR3 in amino acids: CASSEAGGQETQYF. The CDR3 DNA follows: TGCGCCAGCAGTGAAGCGGGAGGGCAAGAGACCCAGTACTTC.

V is TRBV20-1 and J is TRBJ1-5, with D unresolved. The CDR3 runs to 14 residues. Germline V gene lookup returns CDR1 DFQATT and CDR2 SNEGSKA (reference sequence). The V and J ends lost 5 bases and 0 bases respectively, with 11 bases between them. DNA of the CDR3: TGCAGTGCTGGACCGCAGATTAGCAATCAGCCCCAGCATTTT. Translated, it gives CSAGPQISNQPQHF.

This clonotype came up a few times. The chain combines TRBV7-9 with TRBJ1-6; D is unclear. Germline V gene data show CDR1 as SEHNR and CDR2 as FQNEAQ (reference sequence). V was shortened by 1 base and J by 4 bases, with 14 bases between the two germline ends. This CDR3 comprises 17 residues. The CDR3 loop reads CASSLGGVSSYNSPLHF. In DNA, the CDR3 is TGTGCCAGCAGCTTAGGCGGGGTATCCAGTTATAATTCACCCCTCCACTTT.

This clonotype was found many times. The rearrangement joins TRBV20-1 to TRBJ1-1, with 7 positions matching TRBD1. Trimming cost V 2 bases and J 5 bases; bases outside gene matches: 2. CDR3 length equals 12 residues. The germline gives CDR1 DFQATT, CDR2 SNEGSKA (reference sequence). CDR3 protein: CSARRQGTEAFF. Written as DNA, the CDR3 is TGCAGTGCTAGACGACAGGGTACTGAAGCTTTCTTT.

The chain is built from TRBV19 and TRBJ2-7; 8 nucleotides line up with TRBD1. V trimming: 6 bases; J trimming: 2 bases; junction bases outside the gene matches: 6. Per germline, CDR1 LNHDA and CDR2 SQIVND (reference sequence). The CDR3 spans 14 residues. CDR3 in amino acids: CASRRQGSAYEQYF. Written as DNA, the CDR3 is TGTGCCAGTAGAAGACAGGGGTCGGCCTACGAGCAGTACTTC.

The chain combines TRBV6-5 with TRBJ2-7, with a tentative D call TRBD2 (5 bases). In germline, CDR1 is MNHEY, CDR2 SVGAGI. Between the trimmed V and J ends, which lost 0 bases and 4 bases, there was a span of 13 bases. The CDR3 length is 15 residues. DNA for the CDR3: TGTGCCAGCAGTTACTCGAGAGGGTTGGGGTACGAGCAGTACGTC. This gives the protein CASSYSRGLGYEQYV.

This clonotype came up many times. V usage is TRBV7-2 and J usage is TRBJ2-2, with 7 bases that match TRBD2. The CDR3 has 14 residues. From germline, CDR1 is SGHTA and CDR2 FQGNSA. Trimming removed 6 bases from V and 7 bases from J; junction bases left unmatched: 8. In DNA form, the CDR3 reads TGTGCCAGCAGACCCCCCGGGACTAACGGGGAGCTGTTTTTT. Its translation: CASRPPGTNGELFF.

This clonotype came up a few times. The CDR3 DNA reads as TGTGCCAGCAGCTCACAGGGCAACCCTGGGGCCAACGTCCTGACTTTC. It is translated as CASSSQGNPGANVLTF. The chain has TRBV3-1 and TRBJ2-6; maybe TRBD1 (6 bases). From germline, CDR1 is LGHDT and CDR2 YNNKEL (reference sequence). This CDR3 has 16 residues. V shed 5 bases and J shed 2 bases, with 13 bases lying between them.

At least ten counts were recorded for this clonotype. The V gene is TRBV3-1, the J gene TRBJ1-1, with no clear D. V was pared by 4 bases and J by 4 bases, with 10 bases between. The CDR3 sequence is 13 residues long. The V gene's germline CDR1 is LGHDT and CDR2 YNNKEL (reference sequence). The CDR3 region is CASSRLLGTEAFF. The DNA of the CDR3 is TGTGCCAGCAGCCGGCTTCTGGGCACTGAAGCTTTCTTT.

This clonotype was detected only a few times. V is TRBV3-1 and J is TRBJ2-7; 10 nucleotides line up with TRBD2. The CDR3 sequence is 14 residues long. Germline trimming cut 0 bases from V and 7 bases from J; bases unmatched to any gene: 3. In germline, CDR1 is LGHDT, CDR2 YNNKEL (reference sequence). CDR3 sequence (DNA): TGTGCCAGCAGCCAAGAGAGACTAGCGGGTGAGCAGTACTTC. It translates to CASSQERLAGEQYF.

Ten or more counts support this clonotype. The chain joins TRBV5-5 to TRBJ1-6, with D maybe TRBD1 (6 bases). CDR1 and CDR2 from the germline V gene are SGHKS and YYEKEE (reference sequence). With 3 bases removed from V and 4 bases from J, the gap between germline ends came to 8 bases. The CDR3 length is 14 residues. DNA of the CDR3: TGTGCCAGCAGCTCGCAGGGGTATAATTCACCCCTCCACTTT. This translates into CASSSQGYNSPLHF.

The sample holds a few counts of this clonotype. The rearrangement joins TRBV12-3 or TRBV12-4 to TRBJ1-1; D not resolved. The CDR3 contains 13 residues. Trimming took 3 bases from V and 5 from J, leaving 10 bases between them. In DNA, the CDR3 is TGTGCCAGCAGTTTTTTCCCCGAGACTGAAGCTTTCTTT. It specifies CASSFFPETEAFF.

This chain connects TRBV20-1 to TRBJ2-1; 14 bases agree with TRBD2. The CDR3 consists of 19 residues. Germline CDR1 reads DFQATT; CDR2 reads SNEGSKA (reference sequence). V shed 0 bases, J shed 4 bases, and the junction held 11 bases outside the gene matches. The CDR3 region is CSARDPTLGLAGGYNEQFF. The CDR3 DNA reads as TGCAGTGCTAGAGATCCCACCCTCGGACTAGCGGGAGGTTACAATGAGCAGTTCTTC.

This chain joins TRBV27 and TRBJ2-2; 12 bases match TRBD2. V was pared by 4 bases and J by 6 bases, with 0 bases of the junction left unmatched. Germline CDR1 and CDR2: MNHEY and SMNVEV (reference sequence). CDR3 length: 14 amino acids. The CDR3 loop reads CASSSSGRAGELFF. In DNA, the CDR3 is TGTGCCAGCAGTTCTAGCGGGAGGGCCGGGGAGCTGTTTTTT.